The following is a TCR beta chain sequence with its context. The antigen remains unidentified. Construction of TCR beta libraries relied on iRepertoire HTBI primers and on Arm-PCR targeting CDR3 regions. One entry per CDR3 protein results from TCRdb running MiXCR on the multiplex PCR reads. The sample carries some 460,000 distinct CDR3 sequences, roughly 15% recorded once. These data are taken from a study of regulatory T cells in long-lasting Graves disease. Germline-derived CDR1 and CDR2 are MNHNS and SASEGT. The CDR3 runs to 18 residues. The ends lost 7 bases at V and 9 bases at J; junction bases unmatched: 19. Broader study findings: Among samples with persistent disease, TRBV28, TRBJ1-2 and TRBJ2-5 were favored.

As for time point: newly diagnosed GD, antithyroid drugs for less than 3 months. From PBMCs, RNA was extracted and then used to make the TCR library. The sample was also reused in another study, on T cells in Graves' hyperthyroidism and ophthalmopathy. That paper adds: Stability of Graves' hyperthyroidism was defined as absent ophthalmopathy progression within 18 months. HTBI primers were the set used in a first-round RT-PCR of the TCR CDR3.

The TCR was taken from a middle-aged man with Graves disease. Material: peripheral blood mononuclear cells (PBMCs), obtained at new diagnosis, from a patient treated with antithyroid drugs. This sequence joins TRBV6-1 and TRBJ2-1; TRBD2 matches 12 bases. The CDR3 DNA follows: TGTGCCAGCACCACTCGATCTTCCCTAGCGGGAGGGCCTGGTGAGCAGTTCTTC. Its translation: CASTTRSSLAGGPGEQFF.